In this sample, the clone carrying this T cell receptor (beta chain) turned up many times. The read comes to an end 3 residues before the CDR3 does, leaving the germline J gene to fill in the end. This sample is drawn from a study of T cell clonality in common variable immunodeficiency. The table came from immunoSEQ multiplex PCR; TCRdb's copy has only in-frame clones and leaves some out. The profile covers about 42,000 clones, none occurring a single time. V was cut by 2 bases and J by 2 bases, with 3 bases left in between. The CDR3 extends over 11 amino acids. Germline V lookup: CDR1 SQVTM, CDR2 ANQGSEA.

The chain combines TRBV29-1 with TRBJ1-2, with D uncertain. This TCR came from a person between 18 and 69 years old in good health. The sequencing input was peripheral blood mononuclear cells. The DNA read from the CDR3 is TGCAGCGTTGAACAAAACTATGGC. This gives the protein CSVEQNYG. In full, the CDR3 is CSVEQNYGYTF. Full variable domain (remainder filled in from reference TRBV29-1 and TRBJ1-2): SAVISQKPSRDICQRGTSLTIQCQVDSQVTMMFWYRQQPGQSLTLIATANQGSEATYESGFVIDKFPISRPNLTFSTLTVSNMSPEDSSIYLCSVEQNYGYTFGSGTRLTVV.